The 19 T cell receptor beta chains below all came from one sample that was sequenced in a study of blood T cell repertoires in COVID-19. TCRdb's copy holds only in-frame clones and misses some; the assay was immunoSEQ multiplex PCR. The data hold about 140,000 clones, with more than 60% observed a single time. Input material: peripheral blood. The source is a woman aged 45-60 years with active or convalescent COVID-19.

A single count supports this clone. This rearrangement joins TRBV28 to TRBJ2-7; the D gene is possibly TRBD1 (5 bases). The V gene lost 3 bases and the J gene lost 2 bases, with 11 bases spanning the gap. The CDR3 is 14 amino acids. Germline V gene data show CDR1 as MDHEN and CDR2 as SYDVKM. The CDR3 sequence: CASSLGRMAYEQYF. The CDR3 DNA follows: TGTGCCAGCAGTTTGGGGCGGATGGCCTACGAGCAGTACTTC.

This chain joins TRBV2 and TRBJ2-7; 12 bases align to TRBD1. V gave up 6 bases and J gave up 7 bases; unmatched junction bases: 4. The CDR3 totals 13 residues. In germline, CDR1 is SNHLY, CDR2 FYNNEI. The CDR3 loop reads CASRGTGGWEQYF. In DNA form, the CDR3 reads TGTGCCAGCAGGGGGACAGGGGGCTGGGAGCAGTACTTC.

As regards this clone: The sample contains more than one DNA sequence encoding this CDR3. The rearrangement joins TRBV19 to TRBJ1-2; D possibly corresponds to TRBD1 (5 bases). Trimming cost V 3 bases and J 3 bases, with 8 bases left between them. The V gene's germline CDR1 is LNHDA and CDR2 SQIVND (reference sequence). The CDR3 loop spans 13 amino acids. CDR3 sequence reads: CASSIDSYYGYTF. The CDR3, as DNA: TGTGCCAGTAGTATTGACAGTTACTATGGCTACACCTTC.

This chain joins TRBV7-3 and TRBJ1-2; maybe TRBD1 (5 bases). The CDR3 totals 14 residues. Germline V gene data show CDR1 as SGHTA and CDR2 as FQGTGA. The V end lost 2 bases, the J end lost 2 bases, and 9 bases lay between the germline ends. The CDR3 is CASSLGGENYGYTF. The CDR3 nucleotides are TGTGCCAGCAGCTTAGGAGGGGAGAACTATGGCTACACCTTC.

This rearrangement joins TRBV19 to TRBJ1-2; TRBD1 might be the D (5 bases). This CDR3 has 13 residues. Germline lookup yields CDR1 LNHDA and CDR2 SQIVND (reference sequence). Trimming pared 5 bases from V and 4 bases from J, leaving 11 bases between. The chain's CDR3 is CASSSRQFYGYTF. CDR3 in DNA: TGTGCCAGTAGTTCAAGACAGTTCTATGGCTACACCTTC.

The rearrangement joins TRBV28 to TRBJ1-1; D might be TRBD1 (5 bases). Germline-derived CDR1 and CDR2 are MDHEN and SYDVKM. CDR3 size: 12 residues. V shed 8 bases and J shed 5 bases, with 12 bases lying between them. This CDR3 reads CASGRRGTEAFF. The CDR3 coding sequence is TGTGCCAGCGGCCGACGGGGGACTGAAGCTTTCTTT.

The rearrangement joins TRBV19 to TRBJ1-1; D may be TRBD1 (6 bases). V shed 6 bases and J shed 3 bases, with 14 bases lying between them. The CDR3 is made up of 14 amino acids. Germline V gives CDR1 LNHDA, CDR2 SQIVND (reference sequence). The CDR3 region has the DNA TGTGCCAGTAGGAGGCGGGGGGCCGACACTGAAGCTTTCTTT. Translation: CASRRRGADTEAFF.

The CDR3, as DNA: TGCGCCAGCAGCCAAGAACTAGCTAGTAACAATGAGCAGTTCTTC. This codes for CASSQELASNNEQFF. The rearrangement links TRBV4-3 to TRBJ2-1, with a possible D match to TRBD2 (6 bases). Germline V CDR1 and CDR2: LGHNA, YSLEER. The CDR3 runs 15 residues. The V gene lost 0 bases and the J gene lost 5 bases, with 11 bases spanning the gap.

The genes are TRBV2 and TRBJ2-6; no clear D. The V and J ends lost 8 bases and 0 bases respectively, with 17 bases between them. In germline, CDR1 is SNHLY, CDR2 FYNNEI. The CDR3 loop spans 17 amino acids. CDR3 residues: CASLYSTPLSGANVLTF. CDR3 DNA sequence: TGTGCCAGCCTATATTCGACACCCCTCTCTGGGGCCAACGTCCTGACTTTC.

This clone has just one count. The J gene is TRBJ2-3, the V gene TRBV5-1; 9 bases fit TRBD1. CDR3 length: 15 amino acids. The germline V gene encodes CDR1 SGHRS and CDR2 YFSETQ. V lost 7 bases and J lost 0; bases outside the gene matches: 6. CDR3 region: CASGTGSLSTDTQYF. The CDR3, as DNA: TGCGCCAGCGGGACAGGGTCCTTAAGCACAGATACGCAGTATTTT.

CDR3 in amino acids: CASSPGLATNEKLFF. The CDR3 DNA is TGTGCCAGCTCACCCGGACTTGCAACTAATGAAAAACTGTTTTTT. The chain carries TRBV18 and TRBJ1-4; unclear D gene. The V and J ends lost 3 bases and 0 bases respectively, with 8 bases between them. This CDR3 is built from 15 residues. Germline V gene lookup returns CDR1 KGHSH and CDR2 LQKENI. Full variable domain (outside the CDR3, taken from reference TRBV18 and TRBJ1-4): NAGVMQNPRHLVRRRGQEARLRCSPMKGHSHVYWYRQLPEEGLKFMVYLQKENIIDESGMPKERFSAEFPKEGPSILRIQQVVRGDSAAYFCASSPGLATNEKLFFGSGTQLSVL.

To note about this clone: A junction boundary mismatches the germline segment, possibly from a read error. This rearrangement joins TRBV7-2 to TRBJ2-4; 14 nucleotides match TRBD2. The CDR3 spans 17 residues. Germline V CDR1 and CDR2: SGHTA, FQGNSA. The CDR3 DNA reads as TGTGCCAGCAGCTTAGTCGGACTAGCGGGGGGCAAAAACACTCAGTACTTC. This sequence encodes CASSLVGLAGGKNTQYF.

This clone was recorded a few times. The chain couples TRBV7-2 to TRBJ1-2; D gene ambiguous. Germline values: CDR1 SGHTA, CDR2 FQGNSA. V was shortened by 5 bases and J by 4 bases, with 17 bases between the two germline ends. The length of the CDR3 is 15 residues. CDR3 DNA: TGTGCCAGCAGCCCCCATGAGGGCGAGAGCTATGGCTACACCTTC. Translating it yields CASSPHEGESYGYTF.

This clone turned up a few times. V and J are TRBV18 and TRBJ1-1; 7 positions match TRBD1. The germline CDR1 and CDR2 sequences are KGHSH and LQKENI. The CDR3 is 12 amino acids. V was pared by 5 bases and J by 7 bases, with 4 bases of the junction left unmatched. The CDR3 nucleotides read TGTGCCAGCTCATCCCGGGACAGTGAAGCTTTCTTT. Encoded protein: CASSSRDSEAFF. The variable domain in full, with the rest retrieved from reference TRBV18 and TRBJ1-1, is NAGVMQNPRHLVRRRGQEARLRCSPMKGHSHVYWYRQLPEEGLKFMVYLQKENIIDESGMPKERFSAEFPKEGPSILRIQQVVRGDSAAYFCASSSRDSEAFFGQGTRLTVV.

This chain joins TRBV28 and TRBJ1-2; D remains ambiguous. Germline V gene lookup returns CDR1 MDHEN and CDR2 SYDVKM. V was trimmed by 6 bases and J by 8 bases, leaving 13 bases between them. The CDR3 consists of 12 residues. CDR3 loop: CASRVAVGGYTF. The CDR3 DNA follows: TGTGCCAGCAGAGTGGCGGTTGGCGGCTACACCTTC.

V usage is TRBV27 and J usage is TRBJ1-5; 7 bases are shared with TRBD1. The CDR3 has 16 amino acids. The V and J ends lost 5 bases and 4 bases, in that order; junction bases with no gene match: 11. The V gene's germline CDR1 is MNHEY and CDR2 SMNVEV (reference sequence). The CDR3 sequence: CASSPTVQGLNQPQHF. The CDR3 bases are TGTGCCAGCAGTCCGACGGTACAGGGGCTTAATCAGCCCCAGCATTTT.

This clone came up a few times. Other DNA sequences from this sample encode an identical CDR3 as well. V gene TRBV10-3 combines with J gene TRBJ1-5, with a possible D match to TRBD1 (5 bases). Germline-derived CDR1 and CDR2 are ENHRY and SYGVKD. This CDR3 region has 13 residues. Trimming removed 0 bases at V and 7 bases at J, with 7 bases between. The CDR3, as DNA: TGTGCCATCAGTGAGTCCGGGGGACAGCCCCAGCATTTT. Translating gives CAISESGGQPQHF.

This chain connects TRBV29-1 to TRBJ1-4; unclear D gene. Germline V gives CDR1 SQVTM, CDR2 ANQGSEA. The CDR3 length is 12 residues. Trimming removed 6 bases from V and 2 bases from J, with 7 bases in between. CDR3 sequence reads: CSVLVTNEKLFF. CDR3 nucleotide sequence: TGCAGCGTCCTCGTCACTAATGAAAAACTGTTTTTT.

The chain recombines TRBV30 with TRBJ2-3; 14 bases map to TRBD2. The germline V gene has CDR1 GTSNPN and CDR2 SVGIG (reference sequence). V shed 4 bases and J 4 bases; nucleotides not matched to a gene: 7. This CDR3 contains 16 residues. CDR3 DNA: TGTGCCTGGACCCCGACTAGCGGGAGGGTCGCAGATACGCAGTATTTT. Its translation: CAWTPTSGRVADTQYF.